The text below deals with one T cell receptor beta chain. Antigen: not known. CDR3 size: 14 residues. V lost 10 bases and J lost 5; bases outside the gene matches: 8. CDR1 and CDR2 from the germline V gene are PRHDT and FYEKMQ (reference sequence). 13 Jbeta primers and 60 Vbeta primers were used for the PCR. Sequenced by immunoSEQ multiplex PCR; TCRdb stores in-frame clones only, minus some. Among approximately 150,000 clones listed, approximately 78% were seen once. The sample originates from a study of cytomegalovirus exposure and HLA in healthy donors. The donors were healthy bone marrow donors. Study findings and constraints: Clonal expansion was found to be greater in HLA-associated TCR beta chains than in equally common others in a later analysis. Reportedly, a later analysis found an Asian-associated ancestry cluster had fewer N-insertions than the approximately 640-donor mean.

Sequences were obtained from PBMCs. The V call is TRBV13, the J call TRBJ2-5; 12 nucleotides align to TRBD2. The origin of this receptor is a human donor in good health. The CDR3 DNA follows: TGTGCCACGGCGTCTAGCGGGGGGGCTGAGACCCAGTACTTC. Encoded protein: CATASSGGAETQYF.